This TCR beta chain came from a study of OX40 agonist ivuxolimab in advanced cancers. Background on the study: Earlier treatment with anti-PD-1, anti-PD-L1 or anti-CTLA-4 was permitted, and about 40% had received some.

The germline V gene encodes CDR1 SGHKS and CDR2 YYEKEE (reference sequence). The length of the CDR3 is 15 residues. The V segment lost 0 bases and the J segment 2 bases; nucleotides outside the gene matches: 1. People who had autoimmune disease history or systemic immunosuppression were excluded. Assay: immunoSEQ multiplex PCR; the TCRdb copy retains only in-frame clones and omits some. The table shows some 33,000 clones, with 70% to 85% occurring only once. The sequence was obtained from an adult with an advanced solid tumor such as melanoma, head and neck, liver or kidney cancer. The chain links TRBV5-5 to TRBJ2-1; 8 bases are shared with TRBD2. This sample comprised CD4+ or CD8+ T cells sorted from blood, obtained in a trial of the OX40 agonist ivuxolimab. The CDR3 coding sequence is TGTGCCAGCAGCTTGGGCGGGGGGACCTACAATGAGCAGTTCTTC. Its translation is CASSLGGGTYNEQFF.